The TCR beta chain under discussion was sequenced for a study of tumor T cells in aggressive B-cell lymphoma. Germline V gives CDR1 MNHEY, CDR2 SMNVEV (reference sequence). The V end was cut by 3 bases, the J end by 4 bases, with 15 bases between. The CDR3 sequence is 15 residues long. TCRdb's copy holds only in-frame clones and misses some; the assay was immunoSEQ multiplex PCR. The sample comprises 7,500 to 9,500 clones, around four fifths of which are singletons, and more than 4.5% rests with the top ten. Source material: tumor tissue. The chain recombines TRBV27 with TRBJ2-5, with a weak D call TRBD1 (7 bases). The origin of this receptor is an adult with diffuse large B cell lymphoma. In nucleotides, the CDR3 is TGTGCCAGCAGTTTCCAGGGGGGCAACGGAGAGACCCAGTACTTC. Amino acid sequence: CASSFQGGNGETQYF.